This record covers a single T cell receptor beta chain. The antigen remains unidentified. This specimen belongs to a study of resident and recirculating memory T cells in vitiligo. General study results and limits: No single dominant TCR clone appeared; lesion clonality varied.

CDR1 is MDHEN, CDR2 SYDVKM, per germline. The CDR3 totals 17 residues. V dropped 3 bases and J dropped 0; count of bases not matched to a gene: 10. Only in-frame clones appear in the TCRdb table, and some are missing; sequencing was by immunoSEQ multiplex PCR. The table includes tens of thousands of clones, more than 85% detected once. The receptor was isolated from a male donor with vitiligo. The chain is built from TRBV28 and TRBJ1-2, with 7 nucleotides matching TRBD1. Sequencing used blood. The CDR3 coding sequence is TGTGCCAGCAGTTTCATCATCGGGACAGCAACTAACTATGGCTACACCTTC. This encodes CASSFIIGTATNYGYTF.